This T cell receptor (beta chain) was documented in a study of T cell changes during pregnancy in multiple sclerosis. From germline, CDR1 is LGHNA and CDR2 YSLEER. This CDR3 is 15 amino acids long. After removal of 2 bases from V and 11 bases from J, the junction contained 14 bases not matched to a gene. TCRdb keeps only in-frame clones here, not all; method: immunoSEQ multiplex PCR. The top ten hold around 1.7% of the sample, which has about 93,000 clones, 91% seen once. The source is a female donor in good health, enrolled as a control in a pregnancy study. The V and J genes are TRBV4-3 and TRBJ1-1; 7 bases line up with TRBD1. The specimen was peripheral blood, collected after pregnancy. The CDR3 loop reads CASSQPTRRQGEAFF. In nucleotides, the CDR3 is TGCGCCAGCAGCCAACCCACTAGGCGACAGGGTGAGGCTTTCTTT.